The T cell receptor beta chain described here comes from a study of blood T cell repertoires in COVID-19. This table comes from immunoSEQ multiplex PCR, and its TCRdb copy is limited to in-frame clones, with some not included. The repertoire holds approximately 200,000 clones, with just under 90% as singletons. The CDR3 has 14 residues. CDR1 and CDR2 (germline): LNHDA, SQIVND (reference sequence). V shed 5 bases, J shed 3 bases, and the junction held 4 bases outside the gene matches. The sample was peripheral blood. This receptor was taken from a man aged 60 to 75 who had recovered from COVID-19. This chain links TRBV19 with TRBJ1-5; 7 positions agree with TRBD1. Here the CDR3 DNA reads TGTGCCAGTAGTGCGACAGGGATCAATCAGCCCCAGCATTTT. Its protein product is CASSATGINQPQHF. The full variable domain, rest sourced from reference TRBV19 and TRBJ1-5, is DGGITQSPKYLFRKEGQNVTLSCEQNLNHDAMYWYRQDPGQGLRLIYYSQIVNDFQKGDIAEGYSVSREKKESFPLTVTSAQKNPTAFYLCASSATGINQPQHFGDGTRLSIL.